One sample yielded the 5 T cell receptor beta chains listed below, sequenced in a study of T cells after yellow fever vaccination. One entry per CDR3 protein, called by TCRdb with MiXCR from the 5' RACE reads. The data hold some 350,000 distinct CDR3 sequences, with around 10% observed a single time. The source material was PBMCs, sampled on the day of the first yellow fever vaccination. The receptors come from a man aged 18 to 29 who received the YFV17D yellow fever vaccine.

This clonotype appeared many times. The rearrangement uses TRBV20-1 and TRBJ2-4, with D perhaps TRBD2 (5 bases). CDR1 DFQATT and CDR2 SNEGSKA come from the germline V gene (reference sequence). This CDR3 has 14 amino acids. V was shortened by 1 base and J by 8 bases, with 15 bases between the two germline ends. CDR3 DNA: TGCAGTGCTAGAGCCGGCAGAGGGTTGGACATTCAGTACTTC. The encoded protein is CSARAGRGLDIQYF.

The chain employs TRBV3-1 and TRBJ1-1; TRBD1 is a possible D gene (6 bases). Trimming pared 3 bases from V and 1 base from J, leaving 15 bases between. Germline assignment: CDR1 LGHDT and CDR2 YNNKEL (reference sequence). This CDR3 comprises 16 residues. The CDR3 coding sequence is TGTGCCAGCAGCCAGACGCCAGGGGTCGGGAACACTGAAGCTTTCTTT. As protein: CASSQTPGVGNTEAFF.

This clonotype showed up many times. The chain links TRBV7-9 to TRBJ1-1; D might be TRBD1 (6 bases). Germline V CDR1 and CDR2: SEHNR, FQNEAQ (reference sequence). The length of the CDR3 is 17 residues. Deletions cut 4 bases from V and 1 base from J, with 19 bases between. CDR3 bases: TGTGCCAGCAGCTCTCTGAGGACAGCCCACCCGAACACTGAAGCTTTCTTT. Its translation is CASSSLRTAHPNTEAFF.

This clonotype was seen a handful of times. CDR3 loop: CASSLHLRVPVHEQYV. In DNA, the CDR3 is TGTGCCAGCAGCTTACATCTGCGGGTGCCTGTCCACGAGCAGTACGTC. The rearrangement uses TRBV7-2 and TRBJ2-7; TRBD2 might be the D (5 bases). Trimming shortened V by 2 bases and J by 5 bases, and 19 bases separated the two germline ends. This CDR3 contains 16 residues. The germline CDR1 and CDR2 sequences are SGHTA and FQGNSA.

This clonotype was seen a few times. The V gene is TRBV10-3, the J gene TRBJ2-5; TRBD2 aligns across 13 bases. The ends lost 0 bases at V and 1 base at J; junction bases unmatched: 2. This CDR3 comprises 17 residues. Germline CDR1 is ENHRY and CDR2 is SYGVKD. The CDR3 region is CAISESWTSGGQETQYF. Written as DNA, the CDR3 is TGTGCCATCAGTGAGTCGTGGACTAGCGGGGGCCAAGAGACCCAGTACTTC.